These 5 T cell receptor beta chains came from one sample sequenced in a study of T cells in Graves' hyperthyroidism and ophthalmopathy. Using RNA transcripts as the source, TCR beta CDR3 regions were amplified. During a first-round RT-PCR of the TCR CDR3, the HTBI primer set was used. MiXCR, applied by TCRdb to the multiplex PCR reads, yields one record per CDR3 protein. The sample consists of 530,000 or so distinct CDR3 sequences, around 46% of them appearing once. The source material was peripheral blood or thyroid tissue (not recorded which). Every receptor here comes from a woman aged 18-35 years with Graves' hyperthyroidism.

About this clonotype itself: Without the conserved terminal phenylalanine or tryptophan, this CDR3 likely stems from a read error. The chain combines TRBV27 with TRBJ1-2, with D uncertain. V was pared by 5 bases and J by 4 bases, with 8 bases between. CDR3 length: 12 amino acids. Germline CDR1 reads MNHEY; CDR2 reads SMNVEV (reference sequence). The CDR3 spells CASSSRGYGYTL. CDR3 bases: TGTGCCAGCAGTAGCAGAGGCTATGGCTACACCCTC.

The gene calls are TRBV19 and TRBJ2-7; 11 bases map to TRBD1. CDR3 length equals 14 residues. The ends lost 4 bases at V and 4 bases at J; junction bases unmatched: 3. CDR1 and CDR2 (germline): LNHDA, SQIVND (reference sequence). CDR3 amino acids: CASSTDRGRYEQYF. CDR3 nucleotides: TGTGCCAGTAGTACGGACAGGGGGCGATACGAGCAGTACTTC.

This clonotype was seen a handful of times. The J gene is TRBJ1-1, the V gene TRBV24-1, with 7 bases matching TRBD1. CDR3 length: 14 residues. Looked up from germline, CDR1 is KGHDR and CDR2 is SFDVKD. With V trimmed by 4 bases and J by 2 bases, 3 bases remained unmatched. For the CDR3, the DNA is TGTGCCACCAGTGAGGGACAGCAAAACACTGAAGCTTTCTTT. This codes for CATSEGQQNTEAFF.

This chain connects TRBV18 to TRBJ2-7, with D possibly matching TRBD1 (5 bases). V shed 6 bases and J shed 0 bases, with 12 bases lying between them. CDR1 KGHSH and CDR2 LQKENI come from the germline V gene. The CDR3 loop spans 14 amino acids. CDR3: CASSATASSYEQYF. The CDR3 bases are TGTGCCAGCTCGGCGACAGCCAGCTCCTACGAGCAGTACTTC.

The J gene is TRBJ2-7, the V gene TRBV29-1; TRBD1 is a possible D gene (6 bases). The CDR3 sequence is 10 residues long. Germline values: CDR1 SQVTM, CDR2 ANQGSEA. CDR3 DNA sequence: TGCAGTAAACAGGGCTACGAGCAGTACTTC. Residues: CSKQGYEQYF.